This T cell receptor (beta chain) originates from a study of T cells in Graves' hyperthyroidism and ophthalmopathy. Study-level points and caveats: The model anticipated ophthalmopathy a median around six months pre-onset.

Trimming shortened V by 4 bases and J by 3 bases, and 15 bases separated the two germline ends. CDR3 length: 16 residues. Germline assignment: CDR1 MGHRA and CDR2 YSYEKL. RNA transcripts served as the template for amplifying TCR beta CDR3 regions. The TCR CDR3 first-round RT-PCR relied on the HTBI primer set. TCRdb redid the calling of the multiplex PCR reads with MiXCR, one entry per CDR3 protein. The table shows fewer than 750,000 distinct CDR3 sequences, with 46% occurring only once. In its sample, this clonotype was seen a few times. The antigen is not known. Patients were excluded because of uncontrolled infection, other autoimmune disease, pregnancy or lactation. Used for diagnoses were clinical symptoms, serum thyroxine and TRAb, thyroid ultrasound and orbital computed tomography.

The TCR originated in a woman in her late teens or twenties with Graves' hyperthyroidism. V and J are TRBV4-1 and TRBJ1-4; D gene unclear. Sequencing used peripheral blood or thyroid tissue (not recorded which). This CDR3 reads CASSPLKDSSNEKLFF. Here the CDR3 DNA reads TGCGCCAGCAGCCCCCTCAAGGACTCCTCTAATGAAAAACTGTTTTTT.